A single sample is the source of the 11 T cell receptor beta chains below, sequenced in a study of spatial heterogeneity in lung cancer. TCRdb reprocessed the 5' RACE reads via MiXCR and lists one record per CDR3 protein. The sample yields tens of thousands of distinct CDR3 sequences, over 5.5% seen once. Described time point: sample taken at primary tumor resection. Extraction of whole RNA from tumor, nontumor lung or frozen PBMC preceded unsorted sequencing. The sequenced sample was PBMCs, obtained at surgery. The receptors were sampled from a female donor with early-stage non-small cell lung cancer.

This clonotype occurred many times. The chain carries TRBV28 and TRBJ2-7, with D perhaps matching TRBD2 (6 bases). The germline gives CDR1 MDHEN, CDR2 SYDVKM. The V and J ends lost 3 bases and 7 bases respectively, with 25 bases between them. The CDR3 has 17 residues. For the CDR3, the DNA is TGTGCCAGCAGTTTTTTGAGGGGACCAACGTTGGAGGGGGAGCAGTACTTC. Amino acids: CASSFLRGPTLEGEQYF.

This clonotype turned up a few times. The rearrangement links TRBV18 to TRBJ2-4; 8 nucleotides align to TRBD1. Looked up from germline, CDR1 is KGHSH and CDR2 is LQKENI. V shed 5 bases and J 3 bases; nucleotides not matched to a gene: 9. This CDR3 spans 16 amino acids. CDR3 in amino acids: CASSSQGAGDKNIQYF. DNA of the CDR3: TGTGCCAGCTCATCGCAGGGGGCCGGTGACAAAAACATTCAGTACTTC.

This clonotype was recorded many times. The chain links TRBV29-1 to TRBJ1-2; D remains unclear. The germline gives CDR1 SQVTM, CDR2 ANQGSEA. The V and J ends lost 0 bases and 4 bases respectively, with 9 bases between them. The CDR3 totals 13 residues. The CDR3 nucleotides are TGCAGCGTTGAAGACTCCTTCACCTATGGCTACACCTTC. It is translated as CSVEDSFTYGYTF.

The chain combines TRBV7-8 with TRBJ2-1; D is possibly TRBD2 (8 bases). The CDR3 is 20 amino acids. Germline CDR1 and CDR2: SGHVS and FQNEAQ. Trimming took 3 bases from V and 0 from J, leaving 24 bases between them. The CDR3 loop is CASSLRLAGQKRNSYNEQFF. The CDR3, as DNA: TGTGCCAGCAGCTTGAGATTAGCGGGACAGAAAAGAAACTCCTACAATGAGCAGTTCTTC.

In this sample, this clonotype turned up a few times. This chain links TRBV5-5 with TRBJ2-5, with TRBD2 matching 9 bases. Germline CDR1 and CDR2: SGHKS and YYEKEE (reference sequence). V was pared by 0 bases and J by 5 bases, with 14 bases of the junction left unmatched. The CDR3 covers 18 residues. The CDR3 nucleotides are TGTGCCAGCAGCTTGGCCCCCTATTTAGCGGGGGTCCGGGAGACCCAGTACTTC. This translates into CASSLAPYLAGVRETQYF.

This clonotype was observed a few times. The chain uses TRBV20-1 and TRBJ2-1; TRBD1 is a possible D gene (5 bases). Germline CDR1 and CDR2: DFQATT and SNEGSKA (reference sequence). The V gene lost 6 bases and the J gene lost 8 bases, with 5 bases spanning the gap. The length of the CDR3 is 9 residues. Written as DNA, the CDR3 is TGCAGTGCAGGGGATGAGCAGTTCTTC. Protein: CSAGDEQFF.

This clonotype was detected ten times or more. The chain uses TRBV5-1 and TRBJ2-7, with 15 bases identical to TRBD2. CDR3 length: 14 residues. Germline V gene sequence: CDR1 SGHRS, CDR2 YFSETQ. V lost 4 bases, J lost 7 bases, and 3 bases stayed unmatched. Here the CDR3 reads CASSRGLAGGEQYF. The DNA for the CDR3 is TGCGCCAGCAGCCGGGGACTAGCGGGGGGTGAGCAGTACTTC.

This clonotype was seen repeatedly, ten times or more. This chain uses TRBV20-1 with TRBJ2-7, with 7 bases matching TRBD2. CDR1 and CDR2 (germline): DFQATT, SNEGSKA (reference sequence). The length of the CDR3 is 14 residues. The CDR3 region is CSATSPYGLDEQYF. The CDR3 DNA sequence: TGCAGCGCCACGAGCCCCTATGGACTAGACGAGCAGTACTTC.

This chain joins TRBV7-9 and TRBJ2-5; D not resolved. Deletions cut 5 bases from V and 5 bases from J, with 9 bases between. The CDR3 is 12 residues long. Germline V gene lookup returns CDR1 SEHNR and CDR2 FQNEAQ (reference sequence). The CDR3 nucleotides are TGTGCCAGCAGCCTAGAGCCGGAGACCCAGTACTTC. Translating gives CASSLEPETQYF.

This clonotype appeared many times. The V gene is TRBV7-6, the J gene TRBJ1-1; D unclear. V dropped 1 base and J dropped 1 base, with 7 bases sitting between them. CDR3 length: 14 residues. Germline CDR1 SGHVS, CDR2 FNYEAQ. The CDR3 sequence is CASSLDGWNTEAFF. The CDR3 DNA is TGTGCCAGCAGCTTAGACGGGTGGAACACTGAAGCTTTCTTT.

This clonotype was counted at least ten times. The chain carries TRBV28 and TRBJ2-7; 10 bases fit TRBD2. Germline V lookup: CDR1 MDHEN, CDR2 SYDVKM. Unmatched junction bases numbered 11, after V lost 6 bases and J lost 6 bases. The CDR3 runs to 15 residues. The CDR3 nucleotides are TGTGCCAGCAGCATAGCGGGGGGCCGAAGCGGCGAGCAGTACTTC. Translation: CASSIAGGRSGEQYF.